One and the same sample provided the 15 T cell receptor beta chains below, sequenced in a study of T cells in Graves' hyperthyroidism and ophthalmopathy. There were TCR beta CDR3 regions amplified from RNA transcripts. HTBI primers drove first-round RT-PCR of the TCR CDR3. Each CDR3 protein gets one entry after TCRdb re-called the multiplex PCR reads with MiXCR. The table lists a few hundred thousand distinct CDR3 sequences, around 16% of them singletons. Sequencing used blood. These receptors came from a woman aged 25 to 39 with Graves' hyperthyroidism.

With regard to this clonotype: Compared with germline, one end of the junction differs, possibly owing to a read error. The chain joins TRBV10-3 to TRBJ1-3, with D hard to call. CDR1 ENHRY and CDR2 SYGVKD come from the germline V gene. The CDR3 is 17 amino acids. The CDR3 loop is CASLGDSTAGSGDTIYF. Written as DNA, the CDR3 is TGTGCCAGCCTAGGAGATTCTACCGCGGGCTCTGGAGACACCATATATTTT.

This clonotype was seen a handful of times. The V and J genes are TRBV15 and TRBJ2-7; D gene unclear. CDR1 is LNHNV and CDR2 is YYDKDF in the germline V gene (reference sequence). Trimming stripped 0 bases from V and 4 bases from J, with 16 bases between. The CDR3 totals 16 residues. Written as DNA, the CDR3 is TGTGCCACCAGCAGAGATAGTGACTCTCCTTGGTACGAGCAGTACTTC. Its protein is CATSRDSDSPWYEQYF.

This clonotype was seen at least ten times. V is TRBV7-9 and J is TRBJ2-7, with D uncertain. Trimming removed 2 bases from V and 0 bases from J, with 5 bases in between. This CDR3 has 13 amino acids. Germline V gene sequence: CDR1 SEHNR, CDR2 FQNEAQ (reference sequence). The DNA of the CDR3 is TGTGCCAGCAGCTTATTCGCCTCCTACGAGCAGTACTTC. The encoded protein is CASSLFASYEQYF.

This clonotype has only a few counts. One base away lies a much larger clone, so this may be a sequencing read error. The rearrangement joins TRBV6-1 to TRBJ2-1; TRBD2 agrees at 7 bases. This CDR3 comprises 17 residues. Unmatched junction bases numbered 13, after V lost 8 bases and J lost 0 bases. Germline V gene lookup returns CDR1 MNHNS and CDR2 SASEGT. Written as DNA, the CDR3 is TGTGCCAGCGACCCAGGAGAGCGACTAGCCTCCTACAATGAGCAGTTCTTC. Amino acid sequence: CASDPGERLASYNEQFF.

This clonotype was observed a handful of times. V is TRBV9 and J is TRBJ2-1; TRBD2 matches at 7 bases. The V and J ends lost 3 bases and 9 bases, in that order; junction bases with no gene match: 9. Germline CDR1 and CDR2: SGDLS and YYNGEE. The CDR3 is made up of 14 amino acids. The CDR3 loop reads CASSDRTRAGEQFF. The CDR3 bases are TGTGCCAGCAGCGACCGGACTAGAGCAGGTGAGCAGTTCTTC.

This clonotype occurred many times. This chain connects TRBV7-9 to TRBJ2-1, with D possibly TRBD2 on 6 matching bases. V was shortened by 1 base and J by 8 bases, with 27 bases between the two germline ends. The germline V gene encodes CDR1 SEHNR and CDR2 FQNEAQ (reference sequence). The CDR3 has 19 residues. The CDR3 region is CASSLDGDSRLIRVDEQFF. In DNA, the CDR3 is TGTGCCAGCAGCTTAGATGGGGACTCCCGGTTGATACGGGTCGATGAGCAGTTCTTC.

This clonotype was found many times. The CDR3 coding sequence is TGTGCCAGCAGTCGGAGACTAGCGGTAGCAACCAGTCACGGAGATACGCAGTATTTT. This sequence encodes CASSRRLAVATSHGDTQYF. The chain couples TRBV7-9 to TRBJ2-3; 9 nucleotides line up with TRBD2. CDR3 length: 19 amino acids. J was trimmed by 5 bases and V by 6 bases; bases with no gene match: 21. CDR1 SEHNR and CDR2 FQNEAQ come from the germline V gene (reference sequence).

The chain is built from TRBV12-3 or TRBV12-4 and TRBJ2-2; 14 bases agree with TRBD2. Germline trimming cut 5 bases from V and 7 bases from J; bases unmatched to any gene: 3. This CDR3 comprises 15 residues. For the CDR3, the DNA is TGTGCCAGCAGTCGGACTAGCGGGAGGTACGGGGAGCTGTTTTTT. Translation: CASSRTSGRYGELFF.

This clonotype came up many times. The chain employs TRBV20-1 and TRBJ2-7; 7 positions match TRBD2. The germline gives CDR1 DFQATT, CDR2 SNEGSKA (reference sequence). The V and J ends lost 2 bases and 3 bases, in that order; junction bases with no gene match: 4. The CDR3 runs to 13 residues. The CDR3 loop reads CSARIRDYYEQYF. Here the CDR3 DNA reads TGCAGTGCTAGAATCCGGGACTACTACGAGCAGTACTTC.

The CDR3 sequence: CAHNRGGTGSNYGYTF. The DNA of the CDR3 is TGTGCCCACAACCGCGGGGGGACAGGCTCAAACTATGGCTACACCTTC. The chain joins TRBV10-3 to TRBJ1-2, with TRBD1 matching over 8 bases. Germline V gene data show CDR1 as ENHRY and CDR2 as SYGVKD. This CDR3 has 16 amino acids. V shed 11 bases and J 2 bases; nucleotides not matched to a gene: 16.

This clonotype was detected many times. The J gene is TRBJ1-1, the V gene TRBV20-1; D might be TRBD1 (5 bases). V was pared by 6 bases and J by 4 bases, with 18 bases between. This CDR3 is 14 amino acids long. CDR1 and CDR2 from the germline V gene are DFQATT and SNEGSKA (reference sequence). CDR3 coding DNA: TGCAGTGCCCCCGAAGCAGGGAGGACCACTGAAGCTTTCTTT. Its translation: CSAPEAGRTTEAFF.

This clonotype was seen ten or more times. The chain carries TRBV12-3 or TRBV12-4 and TRBJ1-1; D uncertain. CDR3 length: 11 residues. The V gene lost 6 bases and the J gene lost 1 base, with 3 bases spanning the gap. The chain's CDR3 is CASRRNTEAFF. CDR3 DNA: TGTGCCAGCAGACGGAACACTGAAGCTTTCTTT.

This clonotype was observed a handful of times. The chain has TRBV27 and TRBJ2-2; D is perhaps TRBD2 (6 bases). The germline CDR1 and CDR2 sequences are MNHEY and SMNVEV (reference sequence). CDR3 length: 17 residues. Trimming stripped 6 bases from V and 5 bases from J, with 22 bases between. The CDR3 sequence: CASRRSLGLASTGELFF. The CDR3 nucleotides read TGTGCCAGCAGACGGAGTTTAGGGCTAGCGTCTACCGGGGAGCTGTTTTTT.

The chain has TRBV28 and TRBJ1-2, with D possibly being TRBD1 (5 bases). The CDR3 sequence is 14 residues long. Per germline, CDR1 MDHEN and CDR2 SYDVKM. Trimming removed 6 bases at V and 5 bases at J, with 16 bases between. Written as DNA, the CDR3 is TGTGCCAGCAGCCCCCTGGGGGGAGTTTATGGCTACACCTTC. Its translation is CASSPLGGVYGYTF.

This clonotype appeared a few times. The rearrangement joins TRBV3-1 to TRBJ2-1, with 11 bases identical to TRBD1. CDR1 is LGHDT and CDR2 is YNNKEL in the germline V gene (reference sequence). After removal of 4 bases from V and 5 bases from J, the junction contained 4 bases not matched to a gene. This CDR3 is built from 15 residues. This CDR3 is CASSPDRGLHNEQFF. CDR3 nucleotides: TGTGCCAGCAGCCCGGACAGGGGGCTACACAATGAGCAGTTCTTC.